Below are 6 T cell receptor beta chains sequenced from a single sample in a study of patients and donors after allogeneic stem cell transplantation. TCRdb reprocessed the RT-PCR reads with MiXCR, giving one entry per CDR3 protein. The top ten clones hold 5% to 6.5% of a sample with about a million distinct CDR3 sequences, roughly 18% of them seen once. The specimen was blood, either unsorted or a sorted T cell fraction (not recorded which). These receptor sequences come from a human donor who was either an allogeneic HSCT recipient or a stem cell or donor lymphocyte infusion donor (not recorded which). It is not recorded whose cells these are; they may come from a transplant donor.

This clonotype was counted between two and nine times. The V and J genes are TRBV10-3 and TRBJ1-2; maybe TRBD1 (6 bases). This CDR3 is 14 amino acids long. Germline values: CDR1 ENHRY, CDR2 SYGVKD. Trimming removed 0 bases from V and 4 bases from J, with 9 bases in between. The CDR3 DNA follows: TGTGCCATCAGTGAGTCCAGGACAGCCTATGGCTACACCTTC. Its protein is CAISESRTAYGYTF.

This clonotype was recorded only once. The rearrangement links TRBV11-2 to TRBJ2-3; D is ambiguous. Germline V gene lookup returns CDR1 SGHAT and CDR2 FQNNGV. The ends were cut back, 2 bases at V and 9 bases at J, with 12 bases in the middle. CDR3 length: 13 residues. CDR3 nucleotide sequence: TGTGCCAGCAGCTTATCGTATCAGGACACGCAGTATTTT. The encoded protein is CASSLSYQDTQYF.

At least ten counts were recorded for this clonotype. The genes are TRBV24-1 and TRBJ2-1; 9 positions agree with TRBD2. Germline CDR1 is KGHDR and CDR2 is SFDVKD. V shed 6 bases, J shed 8 bases, and the junction held 4 bases outside the gene matches. This CDR3 comprises 13 residues. In DNA, the CDR3 is TGTGCCACCAGTCAGGGACTAGCATATGAGCAGTTCTTC. Amino acids: CATSQGLAYEQFF.

This clonotype was counted a few times. The J gene is TRBJ2-1, the V gene TRBV12-3 or TRBV12-4, with 8 bases lining up with TRBD1. This CDR3 is 16 amino acids long. J lost 5 bases, V lost 3 bases, and 9 bases had no gene match. CDR3 in amino acids: CASSFDRGQGHNEQFF. The CDR3 region has the DNA TGTGCCAGCAGTTTTGATAGAGGACAGGGCCACAATGAGCAGTTCTTC.

The gene calls are TRBV27 and TRBJ1-1; TRBD1 matches 8 bases. Germline CDR1 MNHEY, CDR2 SMNVEV (reference sequence). The CDR3 totals 16 residues. V lost 6 bases, J lost 1 base, and 10 bases stayed unmatched. The CDR3 DNA is TGTGCCAGCAGAAGACAGGGGCCGCAGCAGAACACTGAAGCTTTCTTT. This sequence encodes CASRRQGPQQNTEAFF.

V and J are TRBV7-9 and TRBJ2-2; 7 positions agree with TRBD2. Germline CDR1 reads SEHNR; CDR2 reads FQNEAQ (reference sequence). The CDR3 totals 15 residues. Trimming removed 5 bases from V and 0 bases from J; junction bases left unmatched: 3. This chain's CDR3 is CASSPTSANTGELFF. The CDR3 DNA reads as TGTGCCAGCAGCCCTACTAGCGCGAACACCGGGGAGCTGTTTTTT.